This is a list of T cell receptor beta chains from one sample in a study of CD8 T cells in ankylosing spondylitis. TCRdb called the 5' RACE reads again in MiXCR, with one record for every CDR3 protein. The sample includes 670,000 or so distinct CDR3 sequences, about 20% of them seen just once. Specimen: blood, either unsorted or a sorted T cell fraction (not recorded which). The receptors derive from a male donor with ankylosing spondylitis. CDR3s include the opening cysteine and the closing phenylalanine or tryptophan. D genes are given only for firm matches. Not all rows give a size; the values are once, few, many and, for expanded clones, a class.

abundance	j_gene	d_gene	v_gene	CDR3aa	CDR3nt
few	TRBJ1-6	NA	TRBV20-1	CSARVGTPNSPLHF	TGCAGTGCTAGAGTCGGGACACCCAATTCACCCCTCCACTTT
NA	TRBJ1-4	NA	TRBV5-1	CASSFTTATNEKLFF	TGCGCCAGCAGCTTCACGACAGCAACTAATGAAAAACTGTTTTTT
NA	TRBJ1-2	NA	TRBV29-1	CSVDPRGADGYTF	TGCAGCGTTGACCCAAGGGGGGCGGATGGCTACACCTTC
few	TRBJ2-6	TRBD1	TRBV10-3	CAISESNWQGAGANVLTF	TGTGCCATCAGTGAGTCGAATTGGCAGGGGGCTGGGGCCAACGTCCTGACTTTC
NA	TRBJ2-1	TRBD1	TRBV19	CASSVWTGGNEQFF	TGTGCCAGTAGTGTGTGGACAGGGGGCAATGAGCAGTTCTTC
NA	TRBJ2-6	NA	TRBV27	CASSQLISGANVLTF	TGTGCCAGCAGTCAACTTATCTCTGGGGCCAACGTCCTGACTTTC
few	TRBJ2-4	NA	TRBV5-1	CASSPRPGGEKNIQYF	TGCGCCAGCAGCCCCCGCCCTGGCGGGGAGAAAAACATTCAGTACTTC
NA	TRBJ1-2	TRBD1	TRBV7-9	CASSTGDRAAGYTF	TGTGCCAGCAGCACCGGGGACAGGGCGGCTGGCTACACCTTC
NA	TRBJ1-2	NA	TRBV12-3/TRBV12-4	CASSLALGGYTF	TGTGCCAGCAGTTTAGCGCTGGGGGGCTACACCTTC
many	TRBJ2-7	NA	TRBV29-1	CSVGGSEGTYF	TGCAGCGTTGGCGGTTCGGAAGGAACGTACTTC
NA	TRBJ1-5	NA	TRBV19	CASSIKGRVRQPQHF	TGTGCCAGTAGTATTAAGGGTAGGGTTCGTCAGCCCCAGCATTTT
many	TRBJ2-7	TRBD2	TRBV6-1	CASSLAGGTYEQYF	TGTGCCAGCAGTTTAGCGGGGGGTACCTACGAGCAGTACTTC
many	TRBJ1-6	TRBD1	TRBV4-3	CASSHEGQGRESPLHF	TGCGCCAGCAGCCATGAGGGACAGGGAAGAGAATCACCCCTCCACTTT
NA	TRBJ2-7	TRBD1	TRBV5-6	CASSKSGQYRYEQYF	TGTGCCAGCAGCAAATCGGGACAGTATCGCTACGAGCAGTACTTC
few	TRBJ2-2	NA	TRBV7-6	CASSLGWGTGELFF	TGTGCCAGCAGCTTAGGGTGGGGTACCGGGGAGCTGTTTTTT
NA	TRBJ2-5	TRBD1	TRBV6-5	CASSYWTGGGETQYF	TGTGCCAGCAGTTACTGGACAGGGGGCGGGGAGACCCAGTACTTC
NA	TRBJ1-3	NA	TRBV15	CATSRARAAGNTIYF	TGTGCCACCAGCAGAGCACGGGCAGCTGGAAACACCATATATTTT
NA	TRBJ2-1	TRBD2	TRBV27	CASRRGLAGTLNEQFF	TGTGCCAGCAGGCGGGGACTAGCGGGGACCCTGAATGAGCAGTTCTTC
few	TRBJ2-2	NA	TRBV25-1	CASSHGRETGELFF	TGTGCCAGCAGTCACGGGAGAGAGACCGGGGAGCTGTTTTTT
NA	TRBJ2-1	TRBD2	TRBV4-3	CASSHEGLAGDEQFF	TGCGCCAGCAGCCATGAGGGACTAGCGGGAGATGAGCAGTTCTTC
few	TRBJ1-2	TRBD1	TRBV5-1	CASSPNLNTGGSYGYTF	TGCGCCAGCAGTCCGAATCTCAACACAGGGGGAAGCTATGGCTACACCTTC